This T cell receptor beta chain stems from a study of T cells in Graves' hyperthyroidism and ophthalmopathy. This clonotype was seen ten or more times. The investigators amplified TCR beta CDR3 regions from RNA transcripts. First-round RT-PCR targeting the TCR CDR3 was performed with the HTBI primer set. TCRdb recomputed calls from the multiplex PCR reads with MiXCR, one row per CDR3 protein. The sample has roughly 400,000 distinct CDR3 sequences; around 25% are singletons. V was trimmed by 4 bases and J by 2 bases, leaving 11 bases between them. In germline, CDR1 is LGHDT, CDR2 YNNKEL (reference sequence). The CDR3 has 15 residues.

The source material was blood. The sequence was collected from a man over 45 with Graves' hyperthyroidism. The rearrangement links TRBV3-1 to TRBJ1-4, with D unresolved. Written as DNA, the CDR3 is TGTGCCAGCAGCCCCAAAGGGCGTACTAATGAAAAACTGTTTTTT. Encoded protein: CASSPKGRTNEKLFF.